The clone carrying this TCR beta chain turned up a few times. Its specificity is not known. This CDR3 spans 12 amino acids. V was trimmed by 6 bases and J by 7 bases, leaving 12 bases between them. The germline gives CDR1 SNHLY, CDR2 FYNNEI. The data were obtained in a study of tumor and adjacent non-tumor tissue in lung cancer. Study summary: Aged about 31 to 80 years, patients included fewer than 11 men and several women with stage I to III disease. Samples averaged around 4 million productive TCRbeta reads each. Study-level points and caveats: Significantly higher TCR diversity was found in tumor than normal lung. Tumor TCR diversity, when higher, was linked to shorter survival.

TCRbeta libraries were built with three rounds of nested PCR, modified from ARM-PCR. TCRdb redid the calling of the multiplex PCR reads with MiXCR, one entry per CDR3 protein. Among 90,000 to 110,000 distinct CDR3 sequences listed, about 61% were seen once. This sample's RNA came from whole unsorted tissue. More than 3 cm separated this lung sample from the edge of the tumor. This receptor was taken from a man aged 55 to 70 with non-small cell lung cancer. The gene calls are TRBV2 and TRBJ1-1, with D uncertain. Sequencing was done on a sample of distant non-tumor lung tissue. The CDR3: CASSETAIEAFF. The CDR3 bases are TGTGCCAGCAGCGAGACCGCAATTGAAGCTTTCTTT.